Listed below are T cell receptor beta chains from one sample, sequenced in a study of naive and memory T cell subsets. TCRdb itself ran the UMI-ligation and nested PCR reads through MiXCR, one entry per CDR3 protein. Of around 160,000 distinct CDR3 sequences in the sample, approximately 15% were seen once. Sequences were obtained from naive CD4+ T cells from blood. These receptors came from a human donor in good health. CDR3s include the opening cysteine and the closing phenylalanine or tryptophan. D genes are given only for firm matches. Only some rows state a clone size, as once, few, many or a class for expanded clones.

V gene: TRBV12-3/TRBV12-4; J gene: TRBJ2-7; clone size: few; D gene: -; CDR3 DNA: TGTGCCAGCAGGGGGGGCCCGACCTACGAGCAGTACTTC; CDR3 protein: CASRGGPTYEQYF
V gene: TRBV25-1; J gene: TRBJ1-2; clone size: -; D gene: TRBD1; CDR3 DNA: TGTGCCAGCAGGGGACAGGGCCCCACGCAGGGCTACACCTTC; CDR3 protein: CASRGQGPTQGYTF
V gene: TRBV6-6; J gene: TRBJ1-1; clone size: -; D gene: -; CDR3 DNA: TGTGCCAGCAGTCACACGACACTTACCGGGGAACCCGGAGCTTTCTTT; CDR3 protein: CASSHTTLTGEPGAFF
V gene: TRBV7-9; J gene: TRBJ1-1; clone size: few; D gene: -; CDR3 DNA: TGTGCCAGCAGTTCCGTTAGACAGCTTGACACTGAAGCTTTCTTT; CDR3 protein: CASSSVRQLDTEAFF
V gene: TRBV20-1; J gene: TRBJ2-1; clone size: -; D gene: -; CDR3 DNA: TGCAGTGCAGGCCCGCGGGAGCAGTTCTTC; CDR3 protein: CSAGPREQFF
V gene: TRBV18; J gene: TRBJ2-3; clone size: many; D gene: -; CDR3 DNA: TGTGCCAGCTCACCACGGTTGGAAAGCACAGATACGCAGTATTTT; CDR3 protein: CASSPRLESTDTQYF
V gene: TRBV29-1; J gene: TRBJ2-7; clone size: -; D gene: -; CDR3 DNA: TGCAGCGTTGATGGTTGGGGGCAAAAATACGAGCAGTACTTC; CDR3 protein: CSVDGWGQKYEQYF
V gene: TRBV6-2/TRBV6-3; J gene: TRBJ1-5; clone size: -; D gene: -; CDR3 DNA: TGTGCCAGCATGGGGGATTACAATCAGCCCCAGCATTTT; CDR3 protein: CASMGDYNQPQHF
V gene: TRBV29-1; J gene: TRBJ1-6; clone size: few; D gene: TRBD1; CDR3 DNA: TGCAGCGCCGCGGACAGGGGCGATTCACCCCTCCACTTT; CDR3 protein: CSAADRGDSPLHF
V gene: TRBV10-3; J gene: TRBJ2-1; clone size: few; D gene: TRBD2; CDR3 DNA: TGTGCCAGCTCTACTAGCGGGGGCGAGGGTGAGCAGTTCTTC; CDR3 protein: CASSTSGGEGEQFF
V gene: TRBV12-3/TRBV12-4; J gene: TRBJ1-3; clone size: -; D gene: -; CDR3 DNA: TGTGCCAGCAGTTTATCAGGGGCTGGAAACACCATATATTTT; CDR3 protein: CASSLSGAGNTIYF
V gene: TRBV6-1; J gene: TRBJ2-3; clone size: once; D gene: -; CDR3 DNA: TGTGCCAGCAGTGCGAACAGTGGCCCCCGACCCACAGATACGCAGTATTTT; CDR3 protein: CASSANSGPRPTDTQYF
V gene: TRBV29-1; J gene: TRBJ2-7; clone size: -; D gene: -; CDR3 DNA: TGCAGCGTTGGAGGGGGGAGTTACGAGCAGTACTTC; CDR3 protein: CSVGGGSYEQYF
V gene: TRBV7-2; J gene: TRBJ2-1; clone size: -; D gene: -; CDR3 DNA: TGTGCCAGCAGCTTGGGCGCACAGGGTAAGAATGAGCAGTTCTTC; CDR3 protein: CASSLGAQGKNEQFF
V gene: TRBV6-2/TRBV6-3; J gene: TRBJ2-5; clone size: -; D gene: -; CDR3 DNA: TGTGCCAGCCGGGCCGAGGAGTATATCGTAGAGACCCAGTACTTC; CDR3 protein: CASRAEEYIVETQYF
V gene: TRBV5-1; J gene: TRBJ2-2; clone size: -; D gene: -; CDR3 DNA: TGCGCCAGCAGCTTCGGGGGAACGACCGGGGAGCTGTTTTTT; CDR3 protein: CASSFGGTTGELFF
V gene: TRBV24-1; J gene: TRBJ2-3; clone size: -; D gene: -; CDR3 DNA: TGTGCCACCAGTGACCCGGGGAGCACTAGCACAGATACGCAGTATTTT; CDR3 protein: CATSDPGSTSTDTQYF
V gene: TRBV5-6; J gene: TRBJ2-7; clone size: -; D gene: -; CDR3 DNA: TGTGCCAGCAGCTTGTGGCGGAGCACCTACGAGCAGTACTTC; CDR3 protein: CASSLWRSTYEQYF
V gene: TRBV29-1; J gene: TRBJ2-5; clone size: few; D gene: -; CDR3 DNA: TGCAGCGGTCATCGGGTACTTGGGGAGACCCAGTACTTC; CDR3 protein: CSGHRVLGETQYF